This record concerns one T cell receptor beta chain sequence. This sample stems from a study of CD8+CD57+ T cells in acquired aplastic anemia. CDR3 size: 13 residues. V lost 5 bases, J lost 14 bases, and 9 bases stayed unmatched. The V gene's germline CDR1 is SEHNR and CDR2 FQNEAQ (reference sequence). CD8+CD57+ cell expansion, shown by flow cytometry, had occurred in the patients selected for sequencing. Each patient had severe acquired aplastic anemia. Both TCR beta VDJ combination and CDR3 sequence profiling were carried out. Genomic DNA was the template for this profiling. Via MiXCR, TCRdb re-called the reads, giving one row per CDR3 protein. The sample shows under 200,000 distinct CDR3 sequences, about 64% of them seen only once.

The chain joins TRBV7-9 to TRBJ1-6; 7 bases agree with TRBD1. This TCR derives from a human donor with aplastic anemia. Sequencing was carried out using sorted CD4+, CD8+, or CD8+CD57+ T cells (not recorded which) from PBMCs. CDR3 nucleotide sequence: TGTGCCAGCAGCAGCGGGACAGCCCAGGCCCTCCACTTT. Translated: CASSSGTAQALHF.